The 9 T cell receptor beta chains presented below share a single source sample, sequenced in a study of molecular identifiers for immune sequencing clone quantification. Each CDR3 protein is one row after TCRdb ran MiXCR on the PCR reads. The data contain around 320,000 distinct CDR3 sequences, roughly 24% of them singletons. Material: naive CD8+ T cells from blood, with Jurkat cell RNA spiked in. As to subset: FACS-sorted CD8+CD4-CCR7+CD45RA+ naive T cells. The source of these receptors is a human donor in good health. Some libraries in this study had Jurkat cell RNA spiked in.

This clonotype was observed a few times. This chain links TRBV7-9 with TRBJ1-4; D call uncertain. Germline V CDR1 and CDR2: SEHNR, FQNEAQ (reference sequence). Deletions cut 1 base from V and 9 bases from J, with 9 bases between. There are 13 residues in the CDR3. The CDR3 is CASSLVAEKKLFF. The CDR3 nucleotides read TGTGCCAGCAGCTTAGTAGCAGAGAAAAAACTGTTTTTT. Complete variable domain (other parts from reference TRBV7-9 and TRBJ1-4): DTGVSQNPRHKITKRGQNVTFRCDPISEHNRLYWYRQTLGQGPEFLTYFQNEAQLEKSRLLSDRFSAERPKGSFSTLEIQRTEQGDSAMYLCASSLVAEKKLFFGSGTQLSVL.

The chain recombines TRBV20-1 with TRBJ1-2, with D unresolved. Trimming cost V 0 bases and J 0 bases, with 11 bases left between them. CDR1 and CDR2 from the germline V gene are DFQATT and SNEGSKA (reference sequence). The CDR3 loop spans 15 amino acids. CDR3 nucleotide sequence: TGCAGTGCTAGAGATGGTCCGGGGACTAACTATGGCTACACCTTC. Residues: CSARDGPGTNYGYTF.

Concerning this clonotype: It may be a read error: a sequence one base away is much more abundant. In this CDR3 the conserved last residue, phenylalanine or tryptophan, is missing, so a read error is likely. The chain couples TRBV27 to TRBJ1-5, with D tentatively TRBD1 (5 bases). CDR1 is MNHEY, CDR2 SMNVEV, per germline (reference sequence). The CDR3 is made up of 13 amino acids. The V gene lost 4 bases and the J gene lost 4 bases, with 8 bases spanning the gap. CDR3 coding DNA: TGTGCCAGCAGTTGGCAGGGAAATCAGCCCCAGCATCTT. It translates to CASSWQGNQPQHL.

Points on this clonotype: One junction end does not reproduce the germline sequence, and a read error may be involved. The chain couples TRBV12-3 or TRBV12-4 to TRBJ2-3; the D gene is possibly TRBD2 (6 bases). The CDR3 runs 14 residues. This CDR3 reads CPSSLGGGTDTQYF. CDR3 DNA: TGTCCCAGCAGTTTAGGAGGGGGCACAGATACGCAGTATTTT.

J is TRBJ2-7 and V is TRBV14; no clear D gene. Germline CDR1 SGHDN, CDR2 FVKESK. Trimming removed 4 bases at V and 6 bases at J, with 13 bases between. The CDR3 is 13 amino acids. The CDR3 here is CASSPLVWGEQYF. Here the CDR3 DNA reads TGTGCCAGCAGCCCCCTGGTGTGGGGCGAGCAGTACTTC.

The chain recombines TRBV15 with TRBJ2-3; D call uncertain. Germline CDR1 reads LNHNV; CDR2 reads YYDKDF (reference sequence). The ends were cut back, 0 bases at V and 2 bases at J, with 6 bases in the middle. The CDR3 contains 14 residues. The DNA of the CDR3 is TGTGCCACCAGCAGAGATCCCCTCACAGATACGCAGTATTTT. Residues: CATSRDPLTDTQYF.

The V gene is TRBV6-2 or TRBV6-3, the J gene TRBJ2-4; D is ambiguous. This CDR3 is 8 amino acids long. Trimming pared 8 bases from V and 8 bases from J, leaving 1 base between. Looked up from germline, CDR1 is MNHEY and CDR2 is SVGEGT. The CDR3, as DNA: TGTGCCAGCCACATTCAGTACTTC. Translating gives CASHIQYF.

The V call is TRBV11-2, the J call TRBJ2-3, with D possibly TRBD1 on 6 matching bases. The CDR3 contains 16 residues. Germline V gives CDR1 SGHAT, CDR2 FQNNGV. Trimming took 2 bases from V and 2 from J, leaving 14 bases between them. CDR3 sequence reads: CASSLSYRAPTDTQYF. The CDR3 DNA follows: TGTGCCAGCAGCTTAAGTTACAGGGCCCCCACAGATACGCAGTATTTT.

This clonotype appeared many times. V usage is TRBV5-6 and J usage is TRBJ1-1, with D maybe TRBD1 (5 bases). The germline gives CDR1 SGHDT, CDR2 YYEEEE. Trimming left V 0 bases short and J 4 bases short, with 13 bases between. The CDR3 loop spans 15 amino acids. The DNA for the CDR3 is TGTGCCAGCAGCTTGGCCGCAGCAGGGATCACTGAAGCTTTCTTT. Its protein is CASSLAAAGITEAFF.